The source of this TCR beta chain is a study of cytomegalovirus exposure and HLA in healthy donors listed by TCRdb under 2017. Describing the broader study: According to an earlier analysis of a few hundred of the donors, 200 million or so T cells yielded 120 million or so unique TCR beta sequences and approximately 300 Gb of sequence data. The study aimed to test whether cataloging public T cell receptors could reveal signatures of past pathogen exposure. Both class I and class II loci were covered by HLA typing, at four-digit resolution. Using immunosequencing, the study profiled T cell repertoires from 666 subjects and related those repertoires to cytomegalovirus serostatus. Every repertoire in the discovery cohort had been generated on one and the same sequencing platform. In the later analysis, no new phenotypic data were used to find candidate immune exposures; instead, reliance was placed on TCR beta sequences and their occurrence across donors. To predict cytomegalovirus infection status, the study brought together high-throughput TCR immunosequencing, statistical association of individual TCRs with disease status, and machine learning. Typing coverage differed by locus: A, B, C, DRB1 and DQB1 were typed in roughly 629-630 donors, DQA1 in about 510, DPA1 in some 570, and DPB1 in around 440. Because of strong linkage in the cohort, four or five DR-DQ haplotypes were treated as single units for association and clustering. A separate validation cohort of roughly 110 different subjects was used in addition to the roughly 720-subject first cohort. Donor age, sex, ethnicity and CMV serostatus were compiled together with the repertoire data. Of the 300 to 450 genotyped donors, about 84% fell in the genetic ancestry cluster associated with self-reported Caucasian donors. A later analysis re-analyzed previously published TCR beta repertoires from about 730 donors and added high-resolution HLA genotyping to study TCR occurrence patterns. On average, around 240,000 unique TCR beta nucleotide sequences were sequenced per donor among more than 350 genotyped donors of the cohort, with around 19% of those sequences being non-productive. An earlier analysis of around 580 of the donors used high-throughput TCR beta sequencing to judge whether each TCR beta V gene segment behaved as functional or pseudogenic. About 320 gigabases of sequencing data and tens of millions of unique TCR sequences were included in an early release covering about 700 HLA-typed donors. Genome-wide SNP genotypes for about three fifths of the roughly 670 donors were used in a later genetic analysis, which treated that subset as a discovery cohort. Broad study findings and their caveats: The earlier analysis of about 600 of the donors excluded roughly 17 rarely observed V segments, including chromosome 9 orphons, because counts were too low. While some public TCRs were present in many individuals, most TCR sequences turned up only very rarely across donors. Linkage disequilibrium might explain the correlated functional status among segregating V segments, but an unknown experimental factor could not be ruled out. Presence/absence analyses assumed roughly uniform sequencing depth across donors, an assumption that may not hold. A later analysis found that HLA-associated TCR beta chains were more clonally expanded and had lower generation probabilities than equally common non-associated chains. Strong co-occurrence of HLA alleles, especially DR and DQ, made assigning TCR associations to individual alleles difficult. A further reported finding was that TCR beta sequences accurately predicted the HLA-A and HLA-B alleles for most subjects in the first cohort. The classifier was reported to diagnose cytomegalovirus status with high specificity and sensitivity in both the original cohort and the validation cohort. In a later analysis, several top co-occurrence clusters were reported to appear linked to parvovirus B19, influenza, CMV and Epstein-Barr virus. Only TCR beta chains were sequenced in this cohort, and the absence of alpha or paired-chain data limited detectable features. The authors suggested that the approach could potentially be extended to other disease states and immunological phenotypes. Broadly in line with IMGT annotations, most TCR beta V segments showed up in productive rearrangements about 87% or about 30% of the time in an earlier analysis of approximately 600 of the donors. A later analysis associated roughly 17,000 TCR beta sequences with specific HLA alleles at a false discovery rate of 0.05. Because some donors lacked HLA typing at each locus, the association tests relied only on the typed subset. According to a later analysis, most CMV-associated TCR beta chains appeared to be HLA-restricted, and the HLA associations seemed to be driven largely by CMV exposure. CMV serostatus was the only immune exposure information available for the cohort. According to a later genetic analysis, donors in an Asian-associated ancestry cluster had fewer N-insertions in productive TCRs than the roughly 660-donor mean. A later analysis found that TCR association rates varied across HLA loci, with DRB1 alleles showing the most associated TCRs and HLA-C alleles the fewest. In the study, approximately 160 TCR beta chains were listed as associated with cytomegalovirus. In a later genetic analysis, a missense DCLRE1C variant was associated with V-gene and J-gene trimming of TCR beta chains, and the association was replicated in an independent cohort. The sequencing pipeline was judged likely to have produced a cluster of highly shared sequence variants as a technical artifact. Because the 87-base-pair reads could not distinguish some IMGT-functional V segments, including TRBV6-2 and TRBV6-3, those segments were excluded. A few of the identified cytomegalovirus-associated TCR beta chains were confirmed in vitro to be specific for cytomegalovirus antigens.

The cohort comprised some 680 healthy bone marrow donors. Cohort members were all nominally healthy when sampled, although unrecorded immune exposures were likely present. The donor was CMV seronegative and was included in the group of over 300 seronegative cohort members. Each donor provided a peripheral blood sample, and peripheral blood mononuclear cells were used for TCR beta sequencing. Genomic DNA extraction from the blood cell samples was performed with the Qiagen DNeasy Blood Extraction Kit. The method behind the library was the immunoSEQ multiplex PCR assay. For the multiplex PCR, a mixture combining 60 forward primers for TCR Vbeta segments and 13 reverse primers for TCR Jbeta segments was used. A multiplex PCR assay on genomic DNA amplified the CDR3 region of rearranged TCR beta genes. Amplified TCR beta libraries were sequenced as 87-base-pair reads on the Illumina HiSeq System. Per the authors' processing: A later analysis counted some 80 million unique TCR beta chains across the 550 to 800 repertoires, and 9 million to 14 million of these chains were shared by at least two donors. To remove PCR and sequencing errors, raw reads were error-corrected and collapsed into unique sequences using a nearest-neighbor algorithm that merged closely related sequences. V, D and J gene segments were assigned by aligning CDR3 sequences to IMGT reference sequences. For a sequence to be retained, a match of at least six nucleotides to both a V gene segment and a J gene segment was required. Rearrangements were classified as productive when the CDR3 lacked stop codons and remained in frame with V and J, and all other rearrangements were classified as non-productive. Following IMGT convention, CDR3 was defined as the stretch from the second conserved V-encoded cysteine up to the conserved J-encoded phenylalanine. The earlier analysis of approximately 590 of the donors excluded any sequence lacking an unambiguous match to a single V gene segment. An earlier analysis of a few hundred of the donors called V segments functional above 56.7% productive rearrangements and segregating when the between-donor standard deviation exceeded 5%. A statistical classification framework was built for diagnosing cytomegalovirus status from the catalog of TCR beta chain sequences. V and J gene assignment, in a later analysis, came from comparing TCR nucleotide sequences with IMGT/GENE-DB human TR gene sequences. The TCRdist pipeline was used in a later analysis to assign CDR3 sequences and most-parsimonious VDJ recombination scenarios. In a later analysis, every TCR beta chain was defined by the combination of its CDR3 amino acid sequence and its V-gene family, and reads without a unique V-gene family were dropped. A later analysis removed 500 to 600 highly shared, low-generation-probability nucleotide sequences to deal with suspected cross-contamination and a sequencing artifact. In a later analysis, a clonal expansion index for each public chain was calculated from normalized within-repertoire ranks of inferred template counts. Generation probabilities in a later analysis came from a VDJ recombination model fitted to out-of-frame rearrangements, and those results were checked against IGoR. Hypergeometric tests were used in a later analysis to score TCR-TCR, TCR-HLA and TCR-CMV co-occurrence, with a repertoire-size bias correction applied to the TCR pairs. To estimate false discovery rates, a later analysis permuted the HLA or CMV assignments 20 times. In a later analysis, co-occurring TCRs were grouped using DBSCAN, with TCRdist sequence similarity added in when clustering inside HLA-allele-positive subsets. Repertoires with fewer than 30,000 or more than 120,000 public chains were left out of co-occurrence clustering, as were a few repertoires with anomalous nucleotide sharing. In its TCRdb copy, this immuneACCESS table keeps in-frame sequences only and misses some clones. Where compared with another copy, unresolved V genes explain less than half of these, and the others have no known cause. The DNA gave D and trimming, while V, J and clone size come from that table. The sample table contains roughly 150,000 clones; only one count was recorded for roughly 83% of them. The top ten hold 1.2% of the sample.

To note about this clone: Its antigen is still unknown. One base away there is no much larger clone; base qualities are not given.

The germline V gene specifies SGHTA as CDR1 and FQGNSA as CDR2. Compared with germline, V lacks 5 bases and J lacks 8 bases; bases without a gene match: 9. The cysteine opens and the phenylalanine closes a CDR3 of 16 amino acids. The retained sequence is limited to the CDR3, 48 bases, with the frame set at the first base. The receptor was isolated from a boy aged 2 to 10 in good health and CMV-seronegative. This sequence uses TRBV7-2 and TRBJ2-4, with TRBD2 identical over 13 junction bases. Sequencing input: PBMCs. Here the CDR3 is given as CASSTTSGGAKDIQYF. The sequenced DNA is TGTGCCAGCAGCACAACTAGCGGGGGGGCTAAGGACATTCAGTACTTC. The entire variable domain, with the stretches around the CDR3 drawn from the reference TRBV7-2 and TRBJ2-4 proteins, is GAGVSQSPSNKVTEKGKDVELRCDPISGHTALYWYRQSLGQGLEFLIYFQGNSAPDKSGLPSDRFSAERTGGSVSTLTIQRTQQEDSAVYLCASSTTSGGAKDIQYFGAGTRLSVL.